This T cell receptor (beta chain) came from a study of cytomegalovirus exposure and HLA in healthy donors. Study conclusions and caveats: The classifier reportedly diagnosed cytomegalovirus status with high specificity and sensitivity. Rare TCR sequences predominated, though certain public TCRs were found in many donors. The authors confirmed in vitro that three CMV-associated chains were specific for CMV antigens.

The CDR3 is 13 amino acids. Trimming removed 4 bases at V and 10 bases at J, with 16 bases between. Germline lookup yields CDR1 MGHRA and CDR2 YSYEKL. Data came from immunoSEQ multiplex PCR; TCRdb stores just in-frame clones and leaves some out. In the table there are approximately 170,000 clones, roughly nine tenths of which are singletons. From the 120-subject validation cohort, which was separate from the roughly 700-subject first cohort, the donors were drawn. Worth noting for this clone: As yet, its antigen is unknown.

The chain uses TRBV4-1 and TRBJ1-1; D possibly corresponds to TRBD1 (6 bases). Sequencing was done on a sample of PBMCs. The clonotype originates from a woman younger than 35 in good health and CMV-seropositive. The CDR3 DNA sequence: TGCGCCAGCAGCCCGCACACCGGGGGGGCAGCTTTCTTT. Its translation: CASSPHTGGAAFF.